These T cell receptor beta chains were read from a single sample in a study of blood T cell repertoires in COVID-19. Profiled with immunoSEQ multiplex PCR; TCRdb holds only in-frame clones, not every one. In the table there are 150,000 to 200,000 clones, around 80% of which are singletons. Input material: peripheral blood. The receptors originated from an elderly woman with COVID-19, enrolled during active disease. Each CDR3 is given with its conserved first and last residue. The order of the fields is V gene, J gene, D gene, clone size, CDR3 DNA, CDR3 protein. The D gene is left open where the match is weak. Size values are once, few and many counts, or a class for expanded clones, and some rows have none.

TRBV29-1	TRBJ1-2	TRBD1	NA	TGCAGCGTGGGAGACAGGGAGCTTGGCTACACCTTC	CSVGDRELGYTF
TRBV11-3	TRBJ1-3	TRBD1	NA	TGTGCCAGCAGCCTAAACCCGACAGGGACGGGAAACACCATATATTTT	CASSLNPTGTGNTIYF
TRBV6-2/TRBV6-3	TRBJ1-1	TRBD1	NA	TGTGCCAGCAGCGCACGGGACAGATCTAACACTGAAGCTTTCTTT	CASSARDRSNTEAFF
TRBV27	TRBJ1-5	NA	NA	TGTGCCAGCAGTTTATCGAGCAGGAGCAATCAGCCCCAGCATTTT	CASSLSSRSNQPQHF
TRBV18	TRBJ2-5	TRBD2	NA	TGTGCCAGCTCACCACCGGATAGCGGGAGAGAGACCCAGTACTTC	CASSPPDSGRETQYF
TRBV2	TRBJ1-1	TRBD1	many	TGTGCCAGCACGACAGGGGGCACTGAAGCTTTCTTT	CASTTGGTEAFF
TRBV4-1	TRBJ1-5	NA	NA	TGCGCCAGCAGCCAAGATCCCGGGTTCCTCAATCAGCCCCAGCATTTT	CASSQDPGFLNQPQHF
TRBV7-8	TRBJ2-7	TRBD1	NA	TGTGCCAGCAGCCCTGGGACAGGGTTGATTGAGCTGTACTTC	CASSPGTGLIELYF
TRBV19	TRBJ2-1	NA	NA	TGTGCCAGTAGTATATTCTCAGACTACAATGAGCAGTTCTTC	CASSIFSDYNEQFF
TRBV6-5	TRBJ2-7	NA	NA	TGTGCCAGCAGTTACAAGGGGATGGGGCCCTCCTACGAGCAGTACTTC	CASSYKGMGPSYEQYF
TRBV15	TRBJ1-2	TRBD1	once	TGTGCCACCAGCAGAGATTCGTCCCTCACGTACAGGGGCGGATATTATGGCTACACCTTC	CATSRDSSLTYRGGYYGYTF
TRBV5-1	TRBJ2-3	NA	once	TGCGCCAGCAGCACCTCAGGGGCCAGCACAGATACGCAGTATTTT	CASSTSGASTDTQYF
TRBV29-1	TRBJ2-2	TRBD1	once	TGCAGCGTTCAGGACAGGGCAGGATTTAACACCGGGGAGCTGTTTTTT	CSVQDRAGFNTGELFF
TRBV15	TRBJ1-5	NA	NA	TGTGCCACCAGCGGTCGGGGGGCGGGCAATCAGCCCCAGCATTTT	CATSGRGAGNQPQHF
TRBV7-7	TRBJ2-1	TRBD2	NA	TGTGCTAGCAGCTTAGCTCCGGGACTAGCGGGAAATGAGCAGTTCTTC	CASSLAPGLAGNEQFF
TRBV2	TRBJ1-1	NA	NA	TGTGCCAGCAGTGTAGAGGTATTTAACACTGAAGCTTTCTTT	CASSVEVFNTEAFF
TRBV5-1	TRBJ1-2	TRBD1	NA	TGCGCCAGCAGCTTGGATGAGGGGGCCAACTATGGCTACACCTTC	CASSLDEGANYGYTF
TRBV4-2	TRBJ1-1	NA	NA	TGTGCCAGCAGCCACAGGAACACTGAAGCTTTCTTT	CASSHRNTEAFF
TRBV2	TRBJ1-4	NA	NA	TGTGCCAGCAGTGTTAGCCCGCTCGGGGAAAAACTGTTTTTT	CASSVSPLGEKLFF
TRBV24-1	TRBJ2-3	NA	NA	TGTGCCACCAGTGACGCGGGACAGCTCACAGATACGCAGTATTTT	CATSDAGQLTDTQYF
TRBV27	TRBJ2-1	NA	NA	TGTGCCAGCAGTTCAAGGGGCGCCTACAATGAGCAGTTCTTC	CASSSRGAYNEQFF